This TCR beta chain was captured by sequencing in a study of blood T cell repertoires in COVID-19. Study-level information: T cells, B-cell-depleted T cells, or PBMCs supplied cDNA or gDNA.

Produced via immunoSEQ multiplex PCR; TCRdb's table is partial and in-frame only. Found here are a few hundred thousand clones, approximately 90% of them singletons; the top ten hold less than 2.5%. Germline trimming cut 5 bases from V and 4 bases from J; bases unmatched to any gene: 7. Germline CDR1 reads MNHEY; CDR2 reads SMNVEV (reference sequence). This CDR3 contains 15 residues. In terms of age and location, participants ranged from roughly 18 to 89 years and lived in about 25 US areas. The V call is TRBV27, the J call TRBJ1-4; TRBD1 matches 7 bases. Sample: PBMCs or T cells enriched from blood (not recorded which). This sequence originates from a woman under 30 who had recovered from COVID-19. This CDR3 is CASSANRGHNEKLFF. CDR3 coding DNA: TGTGCCAGCAGTGCAAACAGGGGACATAATGAAAAACTGTTTTTT.